The 9 T cell receptor beta chains in this list originate from one sample, sequenced in a study of blood T cell repertoires in COVID-19. Using immunoSEQ multiplex PCR, the repertoire was profiled, and TCRdb retains in-frame clones only, with some absent. The sample consists of hundreds of thousands of clones, 80% to 90% of them appearing once. The material sequenced was PBMCs or T cells enriched from blood (not recorded which). These receptors came from a woman aged 40 to 50 with acute COVID-19.

This chain connects TRBV7-2 to TRBJ2-3, with a weak D call TRBD2 (6 bases). From germline, CDR1 is SGHTA and CDR2 FQGNSA. The CDR3 extends over 15 amino acids. V lost 1 base to trimming and J lost 2 bases, with 10 bases between them. The CDR3 bases are TGTGCCAGCAGCTTAGGCGGGAAGCTCACAGATACGCAGTATTTT. It encodes CASSLGGKLTDTQYF.

The chain links TRBV7-9 to TRBJ2-1; TRBD2 matches 7 bases. Trimming at V came to 0 bases and at J to 3 bases, leaving 5 bases not matched to a gene. CDR1 is SEHNR, CDR2 FQNEAQ, per germline (reference sequence). This CDR3 region has 16 residues. For the CDR3, the DNA is TGTGCCAGCAGCTTAGCTGCGGGAGAACTCTACAATGAGCAGTTCTTC. The encoded protein is CASSLAAGELYNEQFF.

The chain combines TRBV28 with TRBJ2-7, with 8 bases lining up with TRBD1. J lost 5 bases, V lost 3 bases, and 3 bases had no gene match. CDR3 size: 13 residues. Germline V gene sequence: CDR1 MDHEN, CDR2 SYDVKM. CDR3 loop: CASSFRGQDEQYF. Written as DNA, the CDR3 is TGTGCCAGCAGTTTCAGGGGGCAGGACGAGCAGTACTTC.

The chain uses TRBV6-2 or TRBV6-3 and TRBJ2-7; tentatively, D is TRBD1 (6 bases). The ends were cut back, 0 bases at V and 7 bases at J, with 10 bases in the middle. Germline loops: CDR1 MNHEY, CDR2 SVGEGT. The CDR3 contains 13 residues. The chain's CDR3 is CASSYSPGTEQYF. The CDR3 DNA is TGTGCCAGCAGTTACTCGCCCGGGACAGAGCAGTACTTC.

This clone was recorded only once. The rearrangement uses TRBV6-5 and TRBJ2-7; D may be TRBD2 (6 bases). Trimming shortened V by 6 bases and J by 3 bases, and 18 bases separated the two germline ends. The CDR3 runs to 15 residues. From germline, CDR1 is MNHEY and CDR2 SVGAGI. The CDR3 protein is CASSFTTGSYYEQYF. The CDR3 DNA is TGTGCCAGCAGCTTTACCACCGGGAGCTACTACGAGCAGTACTTC.

The chain links TRBV18 to TRBJ1-4, with D possibly TRBD1 on 6 matching bases. The CDR3 totals 14 residues. The V gene's germline CDR1 is KGHSH and CDR2 LQKENI. V lost 0 bases and J 8 bases, leaving 10 bases between the germline ends. CDR3 in amino acids: CASSPPDSREKLFF. The CDR3 DNA sequence: TGTGCCAGCTCACCACCGGACAGCCGGGAAAAACTGTTTTTT.

This sequence joins TRBV19 and TRBJ2-5, with a weak D call TRBD2 (6 bases). Trimming stripped 5 bases from V and 5 bases from J, with 18 bases between. The germline CDR1 and CDR2 sequences are LNHDA and SQIVND (reference sequence). The CDR3 extends over 15 amino acids. The DNA of the CDR3 is TGTGCCAGTAGTTTAGCCGGGACTGGGAGGGAGACCCAGTACTTC. Residues: CASSLAGTGRETQYF.

This sequence joins TRBV2 and TRBJ2-3; TRBD2 agrees at 12 bases. V shed 4 bases, J shed 6 bases, and the junction held 2 bases outside the gene matches. Germline assignment: CDR1 SNHLY and CDR2 FYNNEI. This CDR3 has 14 amino acids. The chain's CDR3 is CASSGLAGDDTQYF. The CDR3 region has the DNA TGTGCCAGCAGTGGACTAGCGGGAGATGATACGCAGTATTTT.

The J gene is TRBJ2-7, the V gene TRBV11-2; TRBD2 aligns across 7 bases. Germline V gene data show CDR1 as SGHAT and CDR2 as FQNNGV. The CDR3 runs to 14 residues. The trim removed 6 bases at V and 4 bases at J, leaving 9 bases unmatched. The DNA of the CDR3 is TGTGCCAGCAGTCTCACACCGGGGGGATACGAGCAGTACTTC. Translating it yields CASSLTPGGYEQYF.